This TCR beta chain appears in the sequencing data of a study of T cells in Graves' hyperthyroidism and ophthalmopathy. In this sample, this clonotype turned up a few times. This CDR3 is built from 14 residues. V was trimmed by 5 bases and J by 6 bases, leaving 14 bases between them. The germline CDR1 and CDR2 sequences are MNHEY and SVGAGI. The CDR3 regions of TCR beta were amplified from RNA transcripts. Using the HTBI primer set, a first-round RT-PCR was run on the TCR CDR3. Each CDR3 protein is one row after TCRdb ran MiXCR on the multiplex PCR reads. The repertoire holds about 560,000 distinct CDR3 sequences, with 12% to 15% as singletons.

Sequencing used blood. The rearrangement joins TRBV6-5 to TRBJ2-4, with D uncertain. This clonotype originated in a woman in her 40s with Graves' hyperthyroidism. The CDR3, as DNA: TGTGCCAGCAGTACTCAACAGAGGCGAAACATTCAGTACTTC. Protein: CASSTQQRRNIQYF.